This T cell receptor beta chain appears in the sequencing data of a study of T cell responses to AZD1222 COVID-19 vaccine. Unmatched junction bases numbered 13, after V lost 3 bases and J lost 1 base. Per germline, CDR1 DFQATT and CDR2 SNEGSKA (reference sequence). This CDR3 has 17 amino acids. Method: immunoSEQ multiplex PCR; TCRdb's copy keeps in-frame clones and lacks some. In the table there are about 150,000 clones, around 92% of which are singletons. Study-level points and caveats: The peak T cell response came first, and repertoires were sampled only after it. Clonal diversity was possibly underestimated; the donors were predominantly white British and more often female.

About this clone itself: Its specificity is not known.

This clonotype was obtained from an adult in good health. The chain employs TRBV20-1 and TRBJ1-2, with TRBD1 matching 8 bases. Sequencing was performed on peripheral blood, taken on day 0 of AZD1222 vaccination. The CDR3 DNA is TGCAGTGCTAGTGCGTTGGACAGGGAAAACCTTAACTATGGCTACACCTTC. The encoded protein is CSASALDRENLNYGYTF.